This TCR beta chain was identified in a study of T-cell reconstitution after alpha-beta-depleted transplantation in children. Germline V gene sequence: CDR1 LNHNV, CDR2 YYDKDF (reference sequence). V lost 0 bases to trimming and J lost 8 bases; unmatched junction nucleotides: 7. The CDR3 is made up of 15 amino acids. This clonotype has at least ten counts. This sample's TCRbeta library carried unique molecular identifier barcodes. One entry per CDR3 protein, called by TCRdb with MiXCR from the PCR reads. The sample yields 490,000 or so distinct CDR3 sequences, 9.5% to 15% seen once. The sequence was obtained from a human donor who donated a stem cell graft to a child with combined immunodeficiency. Here the sequenced sample was PBMCs from the stem cell graft donor, taken from the stem cell graft. V gene TRBV15 combines with J gene TRBJ2-1, with 7 bases identical to TRBD1. The CDR3 is CATSRDRGNYYEQFF. The CDR3 bases are TGTGCCACCAGCAGAGACAGGGGGAATTACTATGAGCAGTTCTTC. The whole variable domain, filled in from reference TRBV15 and TRBJ2-1, reads DAMVIQNPRYQVTQFGKPVTLSCSQTLNHNVMYWYQQKSSQAPKLLFHYYDKDFNNEADTPDNFQSRRPNTSFCFLDIRSPGLGDTAMYLCATSRDRGNYYEQFFGPGTRLTVL.